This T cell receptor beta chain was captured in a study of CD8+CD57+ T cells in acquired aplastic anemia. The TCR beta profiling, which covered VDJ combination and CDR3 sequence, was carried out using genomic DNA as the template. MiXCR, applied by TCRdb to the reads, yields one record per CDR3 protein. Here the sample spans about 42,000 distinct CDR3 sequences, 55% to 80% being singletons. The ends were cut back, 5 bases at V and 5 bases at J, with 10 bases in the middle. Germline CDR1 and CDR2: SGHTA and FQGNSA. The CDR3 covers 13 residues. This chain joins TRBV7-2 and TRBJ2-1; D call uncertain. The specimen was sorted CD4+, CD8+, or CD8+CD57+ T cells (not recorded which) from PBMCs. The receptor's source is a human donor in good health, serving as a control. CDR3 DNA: TGTGCCAGCAGCCTCATAGGGAACAATGAGCAGTTCTTC. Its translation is CASSLIGNNEQFF.